One and the same sample provided the 28 T cell receptor beta chains below, sequenced in a study of PD-L1 blockade in urothelial cancer. Data came from immunoSEQ multiplex PCR; TCRdb stores just in-frame clones and leaves some out. Counted here are around 100,000 clones, approximately 90% occurring once; the ten biggest clones make up less than 4.5%. Time point defined: peripheral blood 6 weeks after treatment start. Sequenced here: PBMCs, sampled around atezolizumab (anti-PD-L1) treatment. The receptors were sampled from a man in his 60s with urothelial cancer.

V gene TRBV11-3 combines with J gene TRBJ2-3; 8 bases are shared with TRBD2. The CDR3 length is 17 residues. Trimming cost V 4 bases and J 6 bases; bases outside gene matches: 15. Germline values: CDR1 SGHNT, CDR2 YENEEA. CDR3 loop: CASSSRTSGGGLDTQYF. The CDR3 nucleotides are TGTGCCAGCAGCTCGCGTACTAGCGGCGGAGGTTTGGATACGCAGTATTTT.

The chain recombines TRBV5-1 with TRBJ2-1; D gene uncertain. The CDR3 covers 13 residues. Trimming took off 0 bases at V and 7 bases at J, with 8 bases between the two ends. In germline, CDR1 is SGHRS, CDR2 YFSETQ. The CDR3 DNA reads as TGCGCCAGCAGCTTGGAAGTGCGTAATGAGCAGTTCTTC. Its protein is CASSLEVRNEQFF.

This chain uses TRBV7-2 with TRBJ2-3; the match to TRBD2 covers 12 bases. The CDR3 spans 19 residues. CDR1 is SGHTA, CDR2 FQGNSA, per germline. Trimming took 4 bases from V and 2 from J; bases not matched to a gene: 13. CDR3 protein: CASSSPLAGGALNTDTQYF. The CDR3 DNA sequence: TGTGCCAGCAGCTCACCACTAGCGGGGGGCGCCTTAAACACAGATACGCAGTATTTT.

This clone was recorded once. The chain links TRBV29-1 to TRBJ2-7; 9 bases are shared with TRBD1. The CDR3 covers 16 residues. The ends lost 6 bases at V and 4 bases at J; junction bases unmatched: 16. CDR1 and CDR2 from the germline V gene are SQVTM and ANQGSEA. The CDR3 DNA reads TGCAGCGTCGCCGAACAGGGGGCGCATAGTATGTACGAGCAGTACTTC. Its protein is CSVAEQGAHSMYEQYF.

The chain recombines TRBV28 with TRBJ1-5; maybe TRBD1 (5 bases). The germline gives CDR1 MDHEN, CDR2 SYDVKM. Trimming took 3 bases from V and 5 from J, leaving 8 bases between them. CDR3 size: 13 residues. This CDR3 is CASSFPGDQPQHF. CDR3 DNA sequence: TGTGCCAGCAGTTTTCCGGGGGATCAGCCCCAGCATTTT.

This rearrangement joins TRBV5-4 to TRBJ2-2, with 10 nucleotides matching TRBD1. Unmatched junction bases numbered 7, after V lost 5 bases and J lost 6 bases. CDR3 length: 15 residues. Germline CDR1 and CDR2: SGHNT and YYREEE (reference sequence). CDR3 region: CASRSDRGFAGELFF. CDR3 DNA: TGTGCCAGCAGATCGGACAGGGGGTTTGCCGGGGAGCTGTTTTTT. Full variable domain (remainder filled in from reference TRBV5-4 and TRBJ2-2): ETGVTQSPTHLIKTRGQQVTLRCSSQSGHNTVSWYQQALGQGPQFIFQYYREEENGRGNFPPRFSGLQFPNYSSELNVNALELDDSALYLCASRSDRGFAGELFFGEGSRLTVL.

V gene TRBV5-5 combines with J gene TRBJ1-2; 9 positions match TRBD1. This CDR3 has 14 residues. The germline CDR1 and CDR2 sequences are SGHKS and YYEKEE (reference sequence). V lost 5 bases to trimming and J lost 9 bases; unmatched junction nucleotides: 11. CDR3 in amino acids: CASSTTGGDRRYTF. For the CDR3, the DNA is TGTGCCAGCAGTACAACAGGGGGCGATAGGCGCTACACCTTC.

The chain couples TRBV5-4 to TRBJ2-3; 14 bases map to TRBD2. The trim removed 6 bases at V and 7 bases at J, leaving 13 bases unmatched. Germline values: CDR1 SGHNT, CDR2 YYREEE (reference sequence). The CDR3 sequence is 17 residues long. The CDR3: CASTRLAGGPKGHTQYF. The CDR3 nucleotides read TGTGCCAGCACCAGACTAGCGGGAGGGCCTAAAGGGCATACGCAGTATTTT.

The rearrangement uses TRBV5-6 and TRBJ2-2, with D hard to call. Trimming removed 4 bases at V and 1 base at J, with 2 bases between. Germline V gene data show CDR1 as SGHDT and CDR2 as YYEEEE. The CDR3 length is 12 residues. The CDR3: CASSQNTGELFF. CDR3 in DNA: TGTGCCAGCAGCCAGAACACCGGGGAGCTGTTTTTT.

The J gene is TRBJ2-1, the V gene TRBV9, with 13 bases aligning to TRBD2. Trimming took 3 bases from V and 6 from J; bases not matched to a gene: 6. This CDR3 is 16 amino acids long. CDR1 is SGDLS, CDR2 YYNGEE, per germline. CDR3 DNA: TGTGCCAGCAGCGGAAAAACTAGCGGGAGGGCCAATGAGCAGTTCTTC. Translated: CASSGKTSGRANEQFF.

The genes are TRBV4-1 and TRBJ2-2; D is ambiguous. The germline V gene has CDR1 MGHRA and CDR2 YSYEKL. Between the trimmed V and J ends, which lost 1 base and 3 bases, there was a span of 12 bases. The CDR3 contains 16 residues. The chain's CDR3 is CASSQVVLPYTGELFF. The CDR3 DNA reads TGCGCCAGCAGCCAAGTGGTACTTCCATACACCGGGGAGCTGTTTTTT.

The sample holds one count of this clone. This chain uses TRBV4-1 with TRBJ2-2, with 9 bases lining up with TRBD1. Germline V gene data show CDR1 as MGHRA and CDR2 as YSYEKL. This CDR3 has 15 amino acids. The junction had 2 bases not matched to a gene; V was cut back by 5 bases and J by 1 base. The CDR3 here is CASSLGQGNTGELFF. CDR3 sequence (DNA): TGCGCCAGCAGCTTGGGACAGGGGAACACCGGGGAGCTGTTTTTT.

The chain joins TRBV9 to TRBJ2-1; D might be TRBD1 (5 bases). Trimming removed 10 bases from V and 2 bases from J, with 25 bases in between. This CDR3 comprises 17 residues. In germline, CDR1 is SGDLS, CDR2 YYNGEE. The CDR3 loop is CAGAPPRLRGAYNEQFF. In DNA form, the CDR3 reads TGTGCCGGAGCCCCCCCGAGGTTAAGGGGCGCCTACAATGAGCAGTTCTTC.

The genes are TRBV30 and TRBJ1-2; perhaps TRBD1 as D (5 bases). V lost 0 bases to trimming and J lost 4 bases, with 21 bases between them. The germline CDR1 and CDR2 sequences are GTSNPN and SVGIG (reference sequence). The CDR3 runs to 17 residues. CDR3 amino acids: CAWSVRSRASTGYGYTF. The CDR3 nucleotides are TGTGCCTGGAGTGTACGAAGCAGGGCCTCTACGGGCTATGGCTACACCTTC.

V gene TRBV27 combines with J gene TRBJ1-2, with TRBD1 matching 10 bases. With 4 bases clipped from V and 4 bases from J, the junction kept 6 bases outside the gene matches. This CDR3 is built from 15 residues. Germline V lookup: CDR1 MNHEY, CDR2 SMNVEV (reference sequence). CDR3 amino acids: CASSSTGGWVYGYTF. CDR3 nucleotide sequence: TGTGCCAGCAGTTCGACAGGGGGCTGGGTCTATGGCTACACCTTC.

The gene calls are TRBV6-1 and TRBJ2-7; 8 bases align to TRBD2. CDR1 and CDR2 from the germline V gene are MNHNS and SASEGT. Trimming took 7 bases from V and 4 from J; bases not matched to a gene: 9. The CDR3 loop spans 14 amino acids. The CDR3, as DNA: TGTGCCAGCAACGTTTGGTCTAGCGGGTACGAGCAGTACTTC. This codes for CASNVWSSGYEQYF.

This chain connects TRBV7-2 to TRBJ2-7; 9 bases map to TRBD2. J was trimmed by 2 bases and V by 1 base; bases with no gene match: 12. CDR1 and CDR2 (germline): SGHTA, FQGNSA. The CDR3 is 18 amino acids. CDR3 DNA: TGTGCCAGCAGCTTAGTCGCTAGCGGGAAGCGGGTCCCCTACGAGCAGTACTTC. Translation gives CASSLVASGKRVPYEQYF.

J is TRBJ1-4 and V is TRBV5-1, with 7 bases aligning to TRBD1. Germline V gene data show CDR1 as SGHRS and CDR2 as YFSETQ. V lost 3 bases and J lost 5; bases outside the gene matches: 7. The length of the CDR3 is 15 residues. DNA for the CDR3: TGCGCCAGCAGCTCGCAAGGGACAGACAATGAAAAACTGTTTTTT. Translation gives CASSSQGTDNEKLFF.

V usage is TRBV9 and J usage is TRBJ2-4; TRBD1 is a possible D gene (5 bases). Germline CDR1 and CDR2: SGDLS and YYNGEE. The CDR3 has 14 amino acids. The V end was cut by 0 bases, the J end by 8 bases, with 12 bases between. CDR3 protein: CASSVVGDRDIQYF. CDR3 in DNA: TGTGCCAGCAGCGTAGTAGGGGATAGGGACATTCAGTACTTC. The full variable domain, completed using reference TRBV9 and TRBJ2-4, is DSGVTQTPKHLITATGQRVTLRCSPRSGDLSVYWYQQSLDQGLQFLIQYYNGEERAKGNILERFSAQQFPDLHSELNLSSLELGDSALYFCASSVVGDRDIQYFGAGTRLSVL.

V usage is TRBV6-6 and J usage is TRBJ2-7; 7 bases are a match to TRBD2. Germline trimming cut 0 bases from V and 7 bases from J; bases unmatched to any gene: 12. Per germline, CDR1 MNHNY and CDR2 SVGAGI (reference sequence). The CDR3 is made up of 16 amino acids. The DNA of the CDR3 is TGTGCCAGCAGTTACTCTTTCGGGGGAGGGCCGGGTGAGCAGTACTTC. Translated: CASSYSFGGGPGEQYF.

Worth noting for this clone: At one end the junction does not follow the germline gene, possibly because of a read error. V is TRBV7-7 and J is TRBJ2-1; 12 bases match TRBD2. Germline values: CDR1 SSHAT, CDR2 FNYEAQ (reference sequence). This CDR3 is built from 16 residues. The CDR3: CASSLDLAGGRNEQFF. In DNA form, the CDR3 reads TGTGCTAGCAGCTTAGATCTAGCGGGAGGGAGGAATGAGCAGTTCTTC. Together with reference TRBV7-7 and TRBJ2-1, the CDR3 gives the full variable domain: GAGVSQSPRYKVTKRGQDVTLRCDPISSHATLYWYQQALGQGPEFLTYFNYEAQPDKSGLPSDRFSAERPEGSISTLTIQRTEQRDSAMYRCASSLDLAGGRNEQFFGPGTRLTVL.

This sequence joins TRBV7-2 and TRBJ1-1; D is perhaps TRBD1 (6 bases). The CDR3 runs to 15 residues. V was cut by 0 bases and J by 5 bases, with 13 bases left in between. The germline gives CDR1 SGHTA, CDR2 FQGNSA. The chain's CDR3 is CASSLAQGSGTEAFF. The CDR3 nucleotides are TGTGCCAGCAGCTTAGCGCAGGGGAGTGGAACTGAAGCTTTCTTT.

The chain couples TRBV5-4 to TRBJ1-4, with 12 bases aligning to TRBD1. The CDR3 covers 15 residues. V trimming: 4 bases; J trimming: 7 bases; junction bases outside the gene matches: 5. The germline V gene has CDR1 SGHNT and CDR2 YYREEE (reference sequence). The CDR3 nucleotides are TGTGCCAGCAGCACGGGACAGGGGGCGTTTGAAAAACTGTTTTTT. Amino acids: CASSTGQGAFEKLFF.

V gene TRBV9 combines with J gene TRBJ2-5; D is possibly TRBD2 (5 bases). In germline, CDR1 is SGDLS, CDR2 YYNGEE. Trimming removed 0 bases at V and 4 bases at J, with 7 bases between. This CDR3 region has 13 residues. CDR3 amino acids: CASSVGRRETQYF. The DNA for the CDR3 is TGTGCCAGCAGCGTAGGGAGGAGAGAGACCCAGTACTTC.

The chain carries TRBV30 and TRBJ2-7; 9 bases map to TRBD1. V trimming: 3 bases; J trimming: 6 bases; junction bases outside the gene matches: 9. The CDR3 has 14 residues. Germline V gives CDR1 GTSNPN, CDR2 SVGIG (reference sequence). CDR3 amino acids: CAWRGPGTGIEQYF. CDR3 nucleotides: TGTGCCTGGAGGGGTCCCGGGACAGGGATCGAGCAGTACTTC.

This clone was found once. The CDR3 region is CASSPSGDERDTQYF. CDR3 in DNA: TGTGCCAGCAGCCCTAGCGGGGACGAGAGAGATACGCAGTATTTT. The rearrangement uses TRBV5-4 and TRBJ2-3; 9 nucleotides line up with TRBD2. V shed 4 bases, J shed 5 bases, and the junction held 8 bases outside the gene matches. This CDR3 has 15 amino acids. Per the germline V gene, CDR1 is SGHNT and CDR2 is YYREEE (reference sequence).

The chain carries TRBV11-2 and TRBJ1-5, with 7 bases fitting TRBD1. The V and J ends lost 5 bases and 4 bases, in that order; junction bases with no gene match: 5. This CDR3 is built from 14 residues. Germline V gene data show CDR1 as SGHAT and CDR2 as FQNNGV. CDR3 nucleotides: TGTGCCAGCAGCCCCGACAGGGCGAATCAGCCCCAGCATTTT. It yields the protein CASSPDRANQPQHF.

The CDR3: CASSLAGPNYEQYF. CDR3 bases: TGTGCCAGCAGCCTCGCGGGACCTAACTACGAGCAGTACTTC. This chain uses TRBV27 with TRBJ2-7; weak D call: TRBD2 (6 bases). Between the trimmed V and J ends, which lost 6 bases and 3 bases, there was a span of 15 bases. Germline V gives CDR1 MNHEY, CDR2 SMNVEV (reference sequence). This CDR3 spans 14 amino acids.